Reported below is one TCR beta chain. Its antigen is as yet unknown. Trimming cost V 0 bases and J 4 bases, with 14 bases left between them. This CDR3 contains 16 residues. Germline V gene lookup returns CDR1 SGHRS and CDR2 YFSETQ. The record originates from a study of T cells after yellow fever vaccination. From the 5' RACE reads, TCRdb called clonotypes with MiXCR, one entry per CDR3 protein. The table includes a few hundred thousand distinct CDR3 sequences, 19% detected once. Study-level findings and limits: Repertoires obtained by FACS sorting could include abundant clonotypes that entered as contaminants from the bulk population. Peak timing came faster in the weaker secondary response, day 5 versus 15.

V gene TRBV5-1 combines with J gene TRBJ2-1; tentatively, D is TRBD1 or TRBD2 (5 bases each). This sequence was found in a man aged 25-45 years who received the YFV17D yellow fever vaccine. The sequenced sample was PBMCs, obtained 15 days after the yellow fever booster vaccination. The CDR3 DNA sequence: TGCGCCAGCAGCTTGGCAGGGACCGTACCTTACAATGAGCAGTTCTTC. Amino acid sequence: CASSLAGTVPYNEQFF.